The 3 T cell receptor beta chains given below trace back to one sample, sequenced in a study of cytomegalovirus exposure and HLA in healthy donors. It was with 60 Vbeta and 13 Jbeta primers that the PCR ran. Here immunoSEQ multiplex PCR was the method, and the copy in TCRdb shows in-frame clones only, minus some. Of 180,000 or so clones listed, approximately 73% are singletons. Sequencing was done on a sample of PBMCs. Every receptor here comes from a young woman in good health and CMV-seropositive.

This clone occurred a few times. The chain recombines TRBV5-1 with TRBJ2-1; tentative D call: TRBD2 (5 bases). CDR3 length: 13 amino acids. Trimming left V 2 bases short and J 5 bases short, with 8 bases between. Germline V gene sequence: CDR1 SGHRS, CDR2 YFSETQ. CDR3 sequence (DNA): TGCGCCAGCAGCTTCCCCGGGGACAATGAGCAGTTCTTC. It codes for CASSFPGDNEQFF.

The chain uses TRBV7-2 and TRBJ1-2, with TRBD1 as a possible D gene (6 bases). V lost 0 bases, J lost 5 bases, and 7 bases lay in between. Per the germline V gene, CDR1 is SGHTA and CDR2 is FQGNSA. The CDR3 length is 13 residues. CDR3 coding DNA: TGTGCCAGCAGCTTAGCAGGGGGATATGGCTACACCTTC. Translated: CASSLAGGYGYTF.

The CDR3 sequence is CASSLDRGHGYTF. In DNA form, the CDR3 reads TGTGCCAGCAGTCTGGACAGGGGGCATGGCTACACCTTC. The chain carries TRBV28 and TRBJ1-2, with 11 bases that match TRBD1. Germline values: CDR1 MDHEN, CDR2 SYDVKM. V shed 5 bases, J shed 6 bases, and the junction held 2 bases outside the gene matches. This CDR3 contains 13 residues.